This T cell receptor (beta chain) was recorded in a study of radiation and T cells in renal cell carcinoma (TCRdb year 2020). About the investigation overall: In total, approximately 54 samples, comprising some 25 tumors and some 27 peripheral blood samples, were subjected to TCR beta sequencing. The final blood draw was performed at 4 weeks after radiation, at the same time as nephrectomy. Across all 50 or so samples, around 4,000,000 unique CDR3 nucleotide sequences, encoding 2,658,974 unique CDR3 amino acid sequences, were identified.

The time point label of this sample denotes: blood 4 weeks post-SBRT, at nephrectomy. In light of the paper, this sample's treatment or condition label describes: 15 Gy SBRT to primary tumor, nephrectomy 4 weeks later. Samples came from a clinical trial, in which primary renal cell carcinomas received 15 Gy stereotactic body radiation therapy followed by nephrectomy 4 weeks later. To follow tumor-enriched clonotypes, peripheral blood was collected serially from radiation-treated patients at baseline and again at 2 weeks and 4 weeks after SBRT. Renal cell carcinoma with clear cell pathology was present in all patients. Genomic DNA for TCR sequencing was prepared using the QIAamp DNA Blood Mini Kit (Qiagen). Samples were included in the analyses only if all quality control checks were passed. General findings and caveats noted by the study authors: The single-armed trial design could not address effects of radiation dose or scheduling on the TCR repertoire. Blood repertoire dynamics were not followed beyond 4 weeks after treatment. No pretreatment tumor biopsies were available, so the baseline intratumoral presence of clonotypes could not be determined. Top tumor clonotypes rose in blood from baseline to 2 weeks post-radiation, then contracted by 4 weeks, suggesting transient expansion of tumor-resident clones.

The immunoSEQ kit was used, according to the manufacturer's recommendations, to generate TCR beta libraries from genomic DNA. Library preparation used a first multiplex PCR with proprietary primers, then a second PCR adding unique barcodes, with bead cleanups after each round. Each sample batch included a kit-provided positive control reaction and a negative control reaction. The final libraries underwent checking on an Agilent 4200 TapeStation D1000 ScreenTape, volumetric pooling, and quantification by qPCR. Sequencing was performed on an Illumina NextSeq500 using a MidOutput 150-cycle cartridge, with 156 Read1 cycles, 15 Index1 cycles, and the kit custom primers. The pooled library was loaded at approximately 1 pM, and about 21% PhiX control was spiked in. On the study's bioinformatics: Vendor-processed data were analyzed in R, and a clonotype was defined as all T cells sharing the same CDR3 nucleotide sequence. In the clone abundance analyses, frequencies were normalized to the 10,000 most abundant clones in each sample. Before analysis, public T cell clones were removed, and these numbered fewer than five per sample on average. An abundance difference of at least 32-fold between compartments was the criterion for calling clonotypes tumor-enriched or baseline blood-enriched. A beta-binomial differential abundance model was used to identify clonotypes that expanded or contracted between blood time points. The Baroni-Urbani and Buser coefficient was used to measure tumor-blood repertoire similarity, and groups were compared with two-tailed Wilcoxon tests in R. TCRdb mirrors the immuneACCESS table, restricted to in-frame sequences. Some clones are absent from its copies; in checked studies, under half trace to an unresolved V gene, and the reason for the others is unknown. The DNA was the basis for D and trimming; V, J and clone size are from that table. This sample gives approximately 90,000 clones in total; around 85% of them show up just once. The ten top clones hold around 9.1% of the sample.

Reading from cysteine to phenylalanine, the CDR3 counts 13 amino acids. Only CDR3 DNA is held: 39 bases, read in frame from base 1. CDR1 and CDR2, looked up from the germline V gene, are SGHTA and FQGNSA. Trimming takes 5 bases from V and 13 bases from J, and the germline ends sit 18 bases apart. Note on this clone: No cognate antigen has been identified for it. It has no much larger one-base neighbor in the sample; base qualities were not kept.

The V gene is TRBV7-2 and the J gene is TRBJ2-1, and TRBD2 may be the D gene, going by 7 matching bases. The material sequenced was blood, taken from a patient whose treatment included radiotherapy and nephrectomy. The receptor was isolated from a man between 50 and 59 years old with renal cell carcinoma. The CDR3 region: CASSPEGGRVQFF. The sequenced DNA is TGTGCCAGCAGCCCAGAGGGGGGGAGGGTACAGTTCTTC. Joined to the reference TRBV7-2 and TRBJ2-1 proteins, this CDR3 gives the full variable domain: GAGVSQSPSNKVTEKGKDVELRCDPISGHTALYWYRQSLGQGLEFLIYFQGNSAPDKSGLPSDRFSAERTGGSVSTLTIQRTQQEDSAVYLCASSPEGGRVQFFGPGTRLTVL.